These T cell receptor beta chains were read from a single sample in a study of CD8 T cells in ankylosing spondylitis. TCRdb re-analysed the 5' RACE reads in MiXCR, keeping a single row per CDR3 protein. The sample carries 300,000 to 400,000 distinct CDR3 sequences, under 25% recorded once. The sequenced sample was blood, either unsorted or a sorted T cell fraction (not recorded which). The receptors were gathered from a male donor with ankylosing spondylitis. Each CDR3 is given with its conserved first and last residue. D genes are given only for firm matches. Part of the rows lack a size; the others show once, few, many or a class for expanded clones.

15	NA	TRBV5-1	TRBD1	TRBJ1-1	TGCGCCAGCAGCTGGGGACAGGGGAGGAACACTGAAGCTTTCTTT	CASSWGQGRNTEAFF
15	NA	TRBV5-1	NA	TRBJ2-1	TGCGCCAGCAGCTTGGCCGGGGCCCCCTACAATGAGCAGTTCTTC	CASSLAGAPYNEQFF
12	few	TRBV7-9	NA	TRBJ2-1	TGTGCCAGCAGTATAGGGTTTGGAGAGCAGTTCTTC	CASSIGFGEQFF
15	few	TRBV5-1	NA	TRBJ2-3	TGCGCCAGCAGCTTGGAGCACCACACCACAGATACGCAGTATTTT	CASSLEHHTTDTQYF
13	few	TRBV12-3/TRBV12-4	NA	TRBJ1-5	TGTGCCAGCACCCGCAGGGGCAATCAGCCCCAGCATTTT	CASTRRGNQPQHF
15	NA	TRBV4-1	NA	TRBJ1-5	TGCGCCAGCAGCCAAGCCCCAGGGCGGGCCACGCCCCAGCATTTT	CASSQAPGRATPQHF
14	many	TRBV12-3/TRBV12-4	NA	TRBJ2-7	TGTGCCAGCAGTTTTGTGAGGGCCTCCTACGAGCAGTACTTC	CASSFVRASYEQYF
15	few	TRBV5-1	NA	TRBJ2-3	TGCGCCAGCAGCTTGATGGAGGGCGGGTATGATACGCAGTATTTT	CASSLMEGGYDTQYF
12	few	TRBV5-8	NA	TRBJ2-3	TGTGCCAGCAACGGGTTGTCAGATACGCAGTATTTT	CASNGLSDTQYF
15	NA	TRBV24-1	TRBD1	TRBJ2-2	TGTGCCACCAGTGCCGGGACAGTGAACACCGGGGAGCTGTTTTTT	CATSAGTVNTGELFF
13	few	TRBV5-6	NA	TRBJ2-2	TGTGCCAGCAGCTTTCCTCCCACCGGGGAGCTGTTTTTT	CASSFPPTGELFF
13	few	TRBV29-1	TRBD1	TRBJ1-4	TGCAGCGTTGAAGGGCAGGGGGGAGAAAAACTGTTTTTT	CSVEGQGGEKLFF
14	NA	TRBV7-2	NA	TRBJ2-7	TGTGCCAGCAGCTTAGAGGCAGACTCCTACGAGCAGTACTTC	CASSLEADSYEQYF
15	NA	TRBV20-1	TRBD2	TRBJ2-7	TGCAGTGCTCAGATTACTAGCGGGAGTTACGACGAGCAGTACTTC	CSAQITSGSYDEQYF
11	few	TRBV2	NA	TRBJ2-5	TGTGCCAGCAGGAAAGGGGAGACCCAGTACTTC	CASRKGETQYF
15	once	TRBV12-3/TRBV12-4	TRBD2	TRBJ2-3	TGTGCCAGCACGGGTAGCGGGACCTTGAGGGATACGCAGTATTTT	CASTGSGTLRDTQYF
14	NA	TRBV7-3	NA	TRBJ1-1	TGTGCCAGCAGCCAGGGACCGGTGAACACTGAAGCTTTCTTT	CASSQGPVNTEAFF
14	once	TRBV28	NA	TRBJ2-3	TGTGCCAGCAGTTTCAGCGGGTTCACAGATACGCAGTATTTT	CASSFSGFTDTQYF
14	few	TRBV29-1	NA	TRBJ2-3	TGCAGCTTTAAAGGGGCTTTTAGCACAGATACGCAGTATTTT	CSFKGAFSTDTQYF
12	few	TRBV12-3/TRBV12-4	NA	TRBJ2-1	TGTGCCAGCAGTTTAAATTGGTTTGAGCAGTTCTTC	CASSLNWFEQFF
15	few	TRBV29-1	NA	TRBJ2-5	TGCAGCGTTTTATGGTTTGAGGCCTACCAAGAGACCCAGTACTTC	CSVLWFEAYQETQYF
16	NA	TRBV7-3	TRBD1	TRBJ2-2	TGTGCCAGCAGCTTAATAGGGGGCGTCGGCACCGGGGAGCTGTTTTTT	CASSLIGGVGTGELFF
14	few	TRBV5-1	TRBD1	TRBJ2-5	TGCGCCAGCGGGGGACAGGGGATCACGGAGACCCAGTACTTC	CASGGQGITETQYF
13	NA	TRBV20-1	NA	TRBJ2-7	TGCAGTGCTAGAGATCCTGCCCCCTACGAGCAGTACTTC	CSARDPAPYEQYF
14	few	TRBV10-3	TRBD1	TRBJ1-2	TGTGCCATCAGTGGACAGGGTCGCGGCTATGGCTACACCTTC	CAISGQGRGYGYTF
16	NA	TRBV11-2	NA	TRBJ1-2	TGTGCCAGCAGACCAACGTCGGGGGGGGGCGGCTATGGCTACACCTTC	CASRPTSGGGGYGYTF
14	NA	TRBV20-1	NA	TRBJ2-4	TGCAGTGCTAGGACTAGGTGGGCCAAAAACATTCAGTACTTC	CSARTRWAKNIQYF
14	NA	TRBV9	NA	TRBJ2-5	TGTGCCAGCAGCGTAGGTCAGGGGGACTGGACCCAGTACTTC	CASSVGQGDWTQYF
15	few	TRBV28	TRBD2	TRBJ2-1	TGTGCCAGCAGGGGGTTGAGCGGGAGCAGGTATGAGCAGTTCTTC	CASRGLSGSRYEQFF
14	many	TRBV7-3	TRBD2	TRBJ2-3	TGCGCCAGCAGCCTGACTAGCGGCACAGATACGCAGTATTTT	CASSLTSGTDTQYF
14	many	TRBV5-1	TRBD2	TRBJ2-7	TGCGCCAGCAGCTTGTTCTTAGCGGGAGAGGCCAAGTACTTC	CASSLFLAGEAKYF
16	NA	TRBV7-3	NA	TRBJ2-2	TGTGCCAGCAGCCGGGCACCTAGCGCGAACACCGGGGAGCTGTTTTTT	CASSRAPSANTGELFF
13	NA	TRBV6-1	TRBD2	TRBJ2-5	TGTGCCAGCAGCCGGACTAGATTTGAGACCCAGTACTTC	CASSRTRFETQYF
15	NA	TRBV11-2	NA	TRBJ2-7	TGTGCCAGCAGCTTAGATGGGAGACCCTCCTACGAGCAGTACTTC	CASSLDGRPSYEQYF
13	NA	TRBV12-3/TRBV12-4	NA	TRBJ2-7	TGTGCCAGCAGTTTAGACCTACGGGACGAGCAGTACTTC	CASSLDLRDEQYF
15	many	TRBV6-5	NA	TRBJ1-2	TGTGCCAGCAGTTACTCGAGAGAAGCTAACTATGGCTACACCTTC	CASSYSREANYGYTF
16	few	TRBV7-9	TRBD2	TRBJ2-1	TGTGCCAGCAGCCACTGGACTAGCGGGTTTTACAATGAGCAGTTCTTC	CASSHWTSGFYNEQFF
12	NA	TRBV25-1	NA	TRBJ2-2	TGTGCCAGCAGTGAATTTCCGGGGGAGCTGTTTTTT	CASSEFPGELFF
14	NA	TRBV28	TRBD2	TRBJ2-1	TGTGCCAGCACCCGGCGGGAGGGCCGTGGTGAGCAGTTCTTC	CASTRREGRGEQFF
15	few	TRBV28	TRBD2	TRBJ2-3	TGTGCCAGCAGCCGCGGACTAGCGGGAGTCGAGGGGCAGTATTTT	CASSRGLAGVEGQYF
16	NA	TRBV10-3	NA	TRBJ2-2	TGTGCCATCAGCCCCCACCCGGCCCGGGTTGACGGGGAGCTGTTTTTT	CAISPHPARVDGELFF
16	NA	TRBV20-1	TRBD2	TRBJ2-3	TGCAGTGCCACGAGACTAGCGGGAGGGCCTGGAGATACGCAGTATTTT	CSATRLAGGPGDTQYF
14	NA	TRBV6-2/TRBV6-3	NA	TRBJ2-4	TGTGCCAGCAGTTGGCCGGGGTCCAAAAACATTCAGTACTTC	CASSWPGSKNIQYF
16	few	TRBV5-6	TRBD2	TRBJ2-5	TGTGCCAGCAGACGGGGACTAGTCAGTACCCAAGAGACCCAGTACTTC	CASRRGLVSTQETQYF
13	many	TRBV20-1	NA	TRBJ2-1	TGCAGTGGAGCGGATTTCTCCTACAATGAGCAGTTCTTC	CSGADFSYNEQFF
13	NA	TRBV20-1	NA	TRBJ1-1	TGCAGTGCCTACCGAGGGATGGACACTGAAGCTTTCTTT	CSAYRGMDTEAFF
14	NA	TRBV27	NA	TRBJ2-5	TGTGCCAGCCAACTGGTCGGGGCCCAAGAGACCCAGTACTTC	CASQLVGAQETQYF
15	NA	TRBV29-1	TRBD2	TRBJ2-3	TGCAGCGTTGAGGTTAGCGGGGGGTACACAGATACGCAGTATTTT	CSVEVSGGYTDTQYF
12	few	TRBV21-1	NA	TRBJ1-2	TGTGCCAGCAGCCCCCGCAGGCGTGGCTACACCTTC	CASSPRRRGYTF
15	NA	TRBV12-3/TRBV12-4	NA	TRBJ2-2	TGTGCCAGCAGTTCGGGGGGCCCGAACACCGGGGAGCTGTTTTTT	CASSSGGPNTGELFF